Below, one TCR beta chain is given with its context. These data belong to a study of shared clonotypes between healthy human individuals. The trim removed 7 bases at V and 0 bases at J, leaving 4 bases unmatched. CDR3 size: 13 residues. Germline CDR1 reads SQVTM; CDR2 reads ANQGSEA. In the original analysis: ImmunoSEQ junction-only sequences lacked quality scores, so their filtering differed. Repertoires were generated with immunoSEQ multiplex PCR, while TCRdb's copy carries only in-frame clones and drops some. The V and J calls and clone size are taken from that table; D and trimming were inferred from the DNA. The data show 170,000 or so clones, approximately 60% seen once. Into CD45RA+ naive and CD45RA-negative memory subsets, the CD4+ cells were split.

Input material: memory CD4+ T cells sorted from blood. Subset: CD45RA-negative fraction. The V and J genes are TRBV29-1 and TRBJ1-1; 8 nucleotides match TRBD1. This clonotype was obtained from a man aged 25-45 years in good health. For the CDR3, the DNA is TGCAGCGCGCAGGGACAGGTGAACACTGAAGCTTTCTTT. Translated, it gives CSAQGQVNTEAFF.